Detailed here is one TCR beta chain. These data come from a study of blood T cell repertoires in COVID-19. On the study more broadly: Acute and convalescent COVID-19 specimens originated in the United States, Italy and Spain.

The assay was immunoSEQ multiplex PCR, and TCRdb's table has in-frame clones only and misses some. Of around 430,000 clones listed, around 88% were seen once; the top ten hold over 9.5%. The CDR3 is 14 amino acids. V dropped 5 bases and J dropped 2 bases, with 10 bases sitting between them. Germline lookup yields CDR1 SGHTA and CDR2 FQGNSA. The genes are TRBV7-2 and TRBJ1-5, with a tentative D call TRBD1 (6 bases). This clonotype was obtained from a woman aged 50 to 65 with COVID-19, enrolled during active disease. Sequencing used peripheral blood. The CDR3 bases are TGTGCCAGCAGCCTGACAGGCGGCAATCAGCCCCAGCATTTT. It translates to CASSLTGGNQPQHF.